This T cell receptor (beta chain) emerged from a study of T cells after yellow fever vaccination. Whole-study results and caveats: After the booster, approximately 95% of CD4 and approximately 90% of CD8 primary-response clones were re-detected.

This CDR3 is 12 amino acids long. Germline V gene data show CDR1 as SEHNR and CDR2 as FQNEAQ (reference sequence). Trimming took 5 bases from V and 5 from J, leaving 9 bases between them. Template switching by 5'RACE produced TCR cDNA, adding a universal primer site and UMIs. Via MiXCR, TCRdb re-called the 5' RACE reads, giving one row per CDR3 protein. There are approximately 350,000 distinct CDR3 sequences in the sample; more than 9% occur only once, and roughly a sixth lies in the top ten. This clonotype has at least ten counts. The antigen is unknown. The chain employs TRBV7-9 and TRBJ1-2; a weak D match, TRBD1 (5 bases). The sequence was obtained from a man in his late teens or twenties who received the YFV17D yellow fever vaccine. The sequences come from PBMCs, collected on the day of the first yellow fever vaccination. CDR3 in DNA: TGTGCCAGCAGCAAGACAGCTTATGGCTACACCTTC. This translates into CASSKTAYGYTF.